This is a list of T cell receptor beta chains from one sample in a study of OX40 agonist ivuxolimab in advanced cancers. Method: immunoSEQ multiplex PCR; TCRdb's copy keeps in-frame clones and lacks some. This table has approximately 58,000 clones, about four fifths appearing once. The sequencing used CD4+ or CD8+ T cells sorted from blood, collected in a trial of the OX40 agonist ivuxolimab. These receptors were taken from an adult with an advanced solid tumor such as melanoma, head and neck, liver or kidney cancer. Both conserved end residues are trimmed from each CDR3.

j_call,v_call,cdr3_aa
TRBJ2-2,TRBV5-1,ASRGGQGFPGELF
TRBJ1-1,TRBV5-4,ASSLQGRNTEAF
TRBJ1-1,TRBV5-6,ASRTGGKETEAF
TRBJ1-3,TRBV27,ASRSILQGPGNTIY
TRBJ1-2,TRBV27,ASSPKGDVWTLLRGYT
TRBJ2-2,TRBV9,ASSLAGDTGELF
TRBJ2-7,TRBV19,ASRSRQGAHEQY
TRBJ2-5,TRBV7-2,ASSFQGGRETQY
TRBJ1-3,TRBV21-1,AIWTGGKGTIY
TRBJ2-7,TRBV9,ASSARQGRAYEQY
TRBJ1-4,TRBV9,ASSVGTVTNEKLF
TRBJ1-5,TRBV7-9,ASSQSGQPQH